Given below is one TCR beta chain in context. The antigen is not known. The sample is drawn from a study of T cells after posttransplantation cyclophosphamide. Control samples came 1 year after myeloablative marrow transplants with methotrexate plus calcineurin inhibitor. Whole-study results and caveats: Donor-recipient repertoire similarity was low at 1-2 months, rising over year one. Skin or GI-infiltrating T cells shared few TRB sequences with blood. Recipient CMV seropositivity and CMV reactivation strongly tracked TRB clonality.

Profiled with immunoSEQ multiplex PCR; TCRdb holds only in-frame clones, not every one. The table includes under 15,000 clones, around 80% detected once. The sequence was obtained from a male patient aged 30 to 40 who received an allogeneic stem cell transplant from an unrelated donor, was CMV-positive, and had acute GVHD only. Part of the T cell pool may stem from the graft donor. Sequencing used PBMCs, obtained about 370 days after allogeneic stem cell transplant with calcineurin inhibitor and methotrexate.

The CDR3 nucleotides read TGTGCCAGCAGCACAAGACAGGGGATGAACACTGAAGCTTTCTTT. Translation gives CASSTRQGMNTEAFF. The V and J genes are TRBV11-3 and TRBJ1-1; 8 nucleotides match TRBD1. V lost 5 bases to trimming and J lost 0 bases; unmatched junction nucleotides: 5. The CDR3 runs 15 residues. Germline V gene lookup returns CDR1 SGHNT and CDR2 YENEEA.